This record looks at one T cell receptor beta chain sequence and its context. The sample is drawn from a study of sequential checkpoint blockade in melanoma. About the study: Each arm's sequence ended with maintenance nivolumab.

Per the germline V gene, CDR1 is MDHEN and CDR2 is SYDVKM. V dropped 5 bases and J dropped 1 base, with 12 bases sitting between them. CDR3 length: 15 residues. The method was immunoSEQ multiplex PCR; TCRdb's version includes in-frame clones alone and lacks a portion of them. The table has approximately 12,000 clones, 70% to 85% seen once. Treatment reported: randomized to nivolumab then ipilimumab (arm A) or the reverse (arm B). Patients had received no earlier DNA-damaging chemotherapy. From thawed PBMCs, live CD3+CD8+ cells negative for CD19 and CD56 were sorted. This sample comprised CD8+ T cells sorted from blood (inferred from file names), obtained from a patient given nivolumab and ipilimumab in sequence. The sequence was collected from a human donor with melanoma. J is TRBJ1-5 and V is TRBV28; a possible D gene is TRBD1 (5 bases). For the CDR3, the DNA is TGTGCCAGCAGTCTTGGCAGGGTGAGCAATCAGCCCCAGCATTTT. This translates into CASSLGRVSNQPQHF.